This T cell receptor beta chain was observed in a study of blood T cell repertoires in COVID-19. This CDR3 is built from 15 residues. The V and J ends lost 1 base and 1 base respectively, with 10 bases between them. CDR1 and CDR2 (germline): LGHNA, YNFKEQ. TCRdb keeps only in-frame clones here, not all; method: immunoSEQ multiplex PCR. This table has over 100,000 clones, 87% appearing once. Sequenced sample: peripheral blood. The origin of this receptor is a man aged 50 or older with active COVID-19. The chain joins TRBV4-2 to TRBJ1-1; D not resolved. CDR3 amino acids: CASSQVGGKNTEAFF. The CDR3 DNA reads as TGTGCCAGCAGCCAAGTTGGCGGGAAGAACACTGAAGCTTTCTTT.